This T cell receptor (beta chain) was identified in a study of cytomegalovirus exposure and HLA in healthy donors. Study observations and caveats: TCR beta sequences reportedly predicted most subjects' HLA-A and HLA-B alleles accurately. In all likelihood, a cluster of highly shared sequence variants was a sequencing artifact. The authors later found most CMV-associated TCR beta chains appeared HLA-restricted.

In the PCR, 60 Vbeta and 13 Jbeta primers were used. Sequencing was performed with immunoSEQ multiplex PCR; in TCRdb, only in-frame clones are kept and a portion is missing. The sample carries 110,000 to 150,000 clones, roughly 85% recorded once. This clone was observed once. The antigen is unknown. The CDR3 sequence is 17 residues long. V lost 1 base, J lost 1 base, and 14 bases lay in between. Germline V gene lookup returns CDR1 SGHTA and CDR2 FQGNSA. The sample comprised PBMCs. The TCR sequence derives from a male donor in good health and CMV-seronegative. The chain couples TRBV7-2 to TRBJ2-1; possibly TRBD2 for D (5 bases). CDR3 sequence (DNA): TGTGCCAGCAGCTTAGATTGGGGAGCATCTTCCTACAATGAGCAGTTCTTC. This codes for CASSLDWGASSYNEQFF.